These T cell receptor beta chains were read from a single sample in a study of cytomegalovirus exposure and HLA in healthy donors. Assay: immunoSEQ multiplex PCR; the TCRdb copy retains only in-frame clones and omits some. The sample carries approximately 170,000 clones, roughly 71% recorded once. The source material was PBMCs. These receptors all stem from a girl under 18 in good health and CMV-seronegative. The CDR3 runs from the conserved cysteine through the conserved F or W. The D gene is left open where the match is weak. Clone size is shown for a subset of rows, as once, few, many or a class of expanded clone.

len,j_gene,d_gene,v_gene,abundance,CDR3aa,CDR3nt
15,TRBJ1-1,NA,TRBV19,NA,CASSPGQYMNTEAFF,TGTGCCAGTAGTCCGGGACAATACATGAACACTGAAGCTTTCTTT
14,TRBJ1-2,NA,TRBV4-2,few,CASSLEPGGNGYTF,TGTGCCAGCAGCCTAGAACCCGGGGGGAACGGCTACACCTTC
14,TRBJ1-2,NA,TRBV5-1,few,CASSLLNLNYGYTF,TGCGCCAGCAGCCTTTTAAACTTAAACTATGGCTACACCTTC
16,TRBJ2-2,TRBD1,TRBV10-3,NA,CATNGQGTANTGELFF,TGTGCCACCAACGGACAGGGGACAGCGAACACCGGGGAGCTGTTTTTT
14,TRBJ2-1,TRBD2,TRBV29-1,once,CSVAPSGEYNEQFF,TGCAGCGTTGCGCCTAGCGGGGAATACAATGAGCAGTTCTTC
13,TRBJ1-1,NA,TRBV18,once,CASSPRPDTEAFF,TGTGCCAGCTCACCGAGGCCGGACACTGAAGCTTTCTTT
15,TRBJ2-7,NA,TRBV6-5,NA,CASSSDYKPGGEQYF,TGTGCCAGCAGTTCTGATTACAAACCCGGGGGCGAGCAGTACTTC
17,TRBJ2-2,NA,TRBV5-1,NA,CASSLASPGTSTGELFF,TGCGCCAGCAGCTTGGCCTCCCCAGGGACAAGCACCGGGGAGCTGTTTTTT
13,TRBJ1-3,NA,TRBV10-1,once,CASTPGAGNTIYF,TGCGCCAGCACCCCAGGGGCTGGAAACACCATATATTTT
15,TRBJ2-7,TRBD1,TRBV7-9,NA,CASTSGQGAIYEQYF,TGTGCCAGCACCTCGGGACAGGGGGCTATCTACGAGCAGTACTTC
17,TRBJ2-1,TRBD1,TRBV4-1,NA,CASSQVTQGAPFGEQFF,TGCGCCAGCAGCCAAGTAACACAGGGGGCCCCTTTTGGTGAGCAGTTCTTC
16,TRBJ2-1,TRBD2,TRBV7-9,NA,CASSPSRSGQGNEQFF,TGTGCCAGCAGCCCCAGTCGTAGCGGGCAAGGGAATGAGCAGTTCTTC
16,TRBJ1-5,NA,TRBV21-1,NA,CASSKGSSGCHQPQHF,TGTGCCAGCAGCAAAGGGTCTTCAGGGTGTCACCAGCCCCAGCATTTT
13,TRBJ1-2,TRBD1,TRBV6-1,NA,CASSGTVNYGYTF,TGTGCCAGCAGCGGGACAGTAAACTATGGCTACACCTTC
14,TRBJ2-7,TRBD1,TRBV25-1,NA,CASSDPGTVYEQYF,TGTGCCAGCAGTGACCCCGGGACAGTCTACGAGCAGTACTTC
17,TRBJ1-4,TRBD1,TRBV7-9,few,CASNSMTGGVRVEKLFF,TGTGCCAGCAACAGCATGACAGGGGGGGTGCGTGTTGAAAAACTGTTTTTT
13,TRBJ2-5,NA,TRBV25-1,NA,CASSETAQETQYF,TGTGCCAGCAGTGAGACAGCCCAAGAGACCCAGTACTTC
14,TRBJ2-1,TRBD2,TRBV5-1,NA,CASSGSGVVNEQFF,TGCGCCAGCAGCGGAAGCGGGGTGGTAAATGAGCAGTTCTTC
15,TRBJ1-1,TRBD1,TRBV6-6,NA,CASSPARGLNTEAFF,TGTGCCAGCAGCCCCGCCAGGGGGCTGAACACTGAAGCTTTCTTT
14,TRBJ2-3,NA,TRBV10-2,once,CASSDSRGADTQYF,TGCGCCAGCAGTGACTCGCGGGGCGCCGATACGCAGTATTTT
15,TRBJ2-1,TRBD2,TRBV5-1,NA,CASSPLAGGTNEQFF,TGCGCCAGCAGCCCACTAGCGGGGGGGACCAATGAGCAGTTCTTC
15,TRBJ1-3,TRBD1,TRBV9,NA,CASSVEQGAGNTIYF,TGTGCCAGCAGCGTAGAGCAGGGGGCTGGAAACACCATATATTTT
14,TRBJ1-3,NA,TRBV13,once,CASSLRGSGNTIYF,TGTGCCAGCAGCTTAAGGGGTTCGGGAAACACCATATATTTT